This T cell receptor beta chain was found in a study of OX40 agonist ivuxolimab in advanced cancers. CDR1 GTSNPN and CDR2 SVGIG come from the germline V gene (reference sequence). Trimming pared 4 bases from V and 12 bases from J, leaving 12 bases between. The CDR3 sequence is 11 residues long. Study-level results: Low normalized T-cell clonal expansion also characterized some of the nonresponders.

This clone was picked up a small number of times. The antigen is unknown. Sequencing used immunoSEQ multiplex PCR; TCRdb keeps in-frame clones, though not all of them. Of about 71,000 clones detected, approximately 94% appear once; the ten largest clones hold around 14%. This TCR was sampled from an adult with an advanced solid tumor such as melanoma, head and neck, liver or kidney cancer. The specimen was CD4+ or CD8+ T cells sorted from blood, collected in a trial of the OX40 agonist ivuxolimab. V usage is TRBV30 and J usage is TRBJ1-4; D unclear. Written as DNA, the CDR3 is TGTGCCTGGATATTGGGCCGACAACTGTTTTTT. This codes for CAWILGRQLFF.